This TCR beta chain stems from a study of T-cell memory formation after mild COVID-19. Study overall: Largely, TCR clusters stayed within a single donor.

A 5'RACE reaction primed in the constant segment made cDNA libraries of TCR alpha and TCR beta, and these carried sample barcodes and UMIs. Via MiXCR, TCRdb re-called the 5' RACE reads, giving one row per CDR3 protein. The sample lists hundreds of thousands of distinct CDR3 sequences, 24% occurring once. The table lists this clonotype with a few counts. Its antigen is currently unknown. Findings and caveats of the study: Clones that shrank (day 15 to 85) were balanced CD4/CD8, whereas later expanders leaned CD4+.

The CDR3 loop spans 16 amino acids. Trimming cost V 5 bases and J 0 bases, with 15 bases left between them. Germline-derived CDR1 and CDR2 are MNHEY and SMNVEV (reference sequence). Input material: PBMCs or a T cell subset sorted from them (not recorded which). The sequence was obtained from an adult woman who had mild COVID-19 (a few samples of this study predate the infection). Cell type and time point are not known. The chain is built from TRBV27 and TRBJ2-3, with a tentative D call TRBD1 (5 bases). CDR3 nucleotide sequence: TGTGCCAGCAGTCCTTTGACAGCCGCTAGCACAGATACGCAGTATTTT. It is translated as CASSPLTAASTDTQYF.